What follows are 29 T cell receptor beta chains derived from one specimen sequenced in a study of cytomegalovirus exposure and HLA in healthy donors. The PCR had 60 Vbeta and 13 Jbeta primers. Sequencing was performed with immunoSEQ multiplex PCR; in TCRdb, only in-frame clones are kept and a portion is missing. The data hold 95,000 to 150,000 clones, with 83% observed a single time. Input material: PBMCs. All receptors derive from a woman between 35 and 50 years old in good health and CMV-seropositive.

The chain is built from TRBV6-6 and TRBJ1-3; tentative D call: TRBD1 (5 bases). The CDR3 covers 15 residues. The V gene lost 6 bases and the J gene lost 0 bases, with 12 bases spanning the gap. In germline, CDR1 is MNHNY, CDR2 SVGAGI (reference sequence). The CDR3 sequence: CASSRPTVSGNTIYF. CDR3 DNA sequence: TGTGCCAGCAGCCGACCGACAGTCTCTGGAAACACCATATATTTT.

J is TRBJ2-5 and V is TRBV23-1; 7 bases line up with TRBD1. TRBV23-1 belongs to the ORF category, with a function that is uncertain. The V and J ends lost 5 bases and 3 bases, in that order; junction bases with no gene match: 6. This CDR3 is 14 amino acids long. CDR3 sequence: CASSSTDREETQYF. CDR3 bases: TGCGCCAGCAGTTCGACAGACAGGGAAGAGACCCAGTACTTC.

The CDR3 loop reads CATSTRQGLAELFF. CDR3 DNA: TGTGCCACCAGCACCAGACAGGGTTTAGCGGAGCTGTTTTTT. V usage is TRBV15 and J usage is TRBJ2-2, with 7 bases lining up with TRBD1. V shed 4 bases, J shed 10 bases, and the junction held 9 bases outside the gene matches. Germline V gives CDR1 LNHNV, CDR2 YYDKDF (reference sequence). This CDR3 is built from 14 residues.

In this sample, this clone turned up once. This chain joins TRBV12-5 and TRBJ1-4; 12 nucleotides line up with TRBD1. The CDR3 has 19 amino acids. Trimming removed 5 bases from V and 3 bases from J; junction bases left unmatched: 13. Germline V lookup: CDR1 LGHNT, CDR2 FRNRAP. As DNA, the CDR3 is TGTGCTAGTGGTCGGACCGGGACAGGGGGCGTGAGAGCTAATGAAAAACTGTTTTTT. The encoded protein is CASGRTGTGGVRANEKLFF.

This clone was found a few times. The chain recombines TRBV7-2 with TRBJ2-7; the match to TRBD2 covers 11 bases. The CDR3 contains 16 residues. The germline V gene encodes CDR1 SGHTA and CDR2 FQGNSA. Trimming cost V 1 base and J 2 bases; bases outside gene matches: 4. CDR3 nucleotides: TGTGCCAGCAGCTTAGTTTCTAGCGGGGGGACCTACGAGCAGTACTTC. Its protein product is CASSLVSSGGTYEQYF.

V usage is TRBV5-4 and J usage is TRBJ1-4; 9 nucleotides agree with TRBD1. The CDR3 is 14 residues long. Germline CDR1 SGHNT, CDR2 YYREEE (reference sequence). J was trimmed by 5 bases and V by 3 bases; bases with no gene match: 2. The CDR3 nucleotides read TGTGCCAGCAGCTCACAGGGGGCAAATGAAAAACTGTTTTTT. Protein sequence: CASSSQGANEKLFF.

This chain's CDR3 is CASSPAGTGELFF. The CDR3 region has the DNA TGTGCCAGCAGCCCAGCAGGGACCGGGGAGCTGTTTTTT. The gene calls are TRBV11-2 and TRBJ2-2; D perhaps matches TRBD1 (5 bases). Per germline, CDR1 SGHAT and CDR2 FQNNGV. The length of the CDR3 is 13 residues. The germline V and J ends were trimmed by 5 bases and 5 bases, with 9 bases remaining between them.

This clone has just a few counts. The chain is built from TRBV10-3 and TRBJ2-1; the match to TRBD2 covers 10 bases. The germline V gene encodes CDR1 ENHRY and CDR2 SYGVKD. This CDR3 is built from 19 residues. Losses at the gene ends were 0 bases for V and 7 bases for J; bases not matched to a gene: 15. CDR3: CAISESWLQREGLRNEQFF. CDR3 DNA sequence: TGTGCCATCAGTGAGTCATGGCTCCAGCGGGAGGGCCTGAGAAATGAGCAGTTCTTC.

This chain joins TRBV10-2 and TRBJ2-1, with TRBD1 matching 11 bases. V lost 4 bases and J lost 3; bases outside the gene matches: 17. The CDR3 has 20 residues. The V gene's germline CDR1 is WSHSY and CDR2 SAAADI. CDR3 DNA sequence: TGCGCCAGCAGTGCTTATTCCGGGACAGGGGGTTTCGTGGGCTACAATGAGCAGTTCTTC. Its translation: CASSAYSGTGGFVGYNEQFF.

The V gene is TRBV5-6, the J gene TRBJ2-1; maybe TRBD2 (5 bases). The CDR3 contains 13 residues. V lost 3 bases and J 13 bases, leaving 17 bases between the germline ends. The germline CDR1 and CDR2 sequences are SGHDT and YYEEEE. CDR3 coding DNA: TGTGCCAGCAGCTGGGTGAAGACGGAGGACCAGTTCTTC. This gives the protein CASSWVKTEDQFF. Based on the CDR3 plus reference TRBV5-6 and TRBJ2-1, the full variable domain is DAGVTQSPTHLIKTRGQQVTLRCSPKSGHDTVSWYQQALGQGPQFIFQYYEEEERQRGNFPDRFSGHQFPNYSSELNVNALLLGDSALYLCASSWVKTEDQFFGPGTRLTVL.

J is TRBJ2-1 and V is TRBV7-2; D is perhaps TRBD2 (5 bases). This CDR3 has 12 amino acids. Germline assignment: CDR1 SGHTA and CDR2 FQGNSA. Trimming removed 9 bases from V and 4 bases from J, with 10 bases in between. The CDR3 DNA reads as TGTGCCAGGGACGGGGTATACAATGAGCAGTTCTTC. It encodes CARDGVYNEQFF.

The chain is built from TRBV2 and TRBJ2-1, with TRBD2 identical over 12 bases. CDR3 length: 17 residues. CDR1 is SNHLY and CDR2 is FYNNEI in the germline V gene. Unmatched junction bases numbered 9, after V lost 2 bases and J lost 7 bases. The CDR3 loop reads CASSEKVLTSGRNEQFF. The CDR3 bases are TGTGCCAGCAGTGAAAAAGTGCTCACTAGCGGGAGGAATGAGCAGTTCTTC.

The rearrangement joins TRBV6-1 to TRBJ1-3; D gene ambiguous. The germline CDR1 and CDR2 sequences are MNHNS and SASEGT. The CDR3 has 13 amino acids. Trimming cost V 7 bases and J 4 bases, with 11 bases left between them. DNA for the CDR3: TGTGCCAGCACCGGAGGCCCGGGAAACACCATATATTTT. Its translation is CASTGGPGNTIYF.

The J gene is TRBJ1-5, the V gene TRBV30; 10 nucleotides agree with TRBD1. CDR3 length: 16 amino acids. Trimming cost V 1 base and J 0 bases; bases outside gene matches: 3. Germline-derived CDR1 and CDR2 are GTSNPN and SVGIG (reference sequence). Here the CDR3 reads CAWSDGTGVSNQPQHF. CDR3 in DNA: TGTGCCTGGAGTGACGGGACAGGGGTTAGCAATCAGCCCCAGCATTTT.

This clone was found a few times. This sequence joins TRBV7-3 and TRBJ2-3, with TRBD1 identical over 9 bases. This CDR3 is built from 16 residues. Germline CDR1 reads SGHTA; CDR2 reads FQGTGA. The ends lost 5 bases at V and 4 bases at J; junction bases unmatched: 10. This chain's CDR3 is CASSQAGTGLADTQYF. DNA for the CDR3: TGTGCCAGCAGCCAGGCCGGGACAGGGCTGGCAGATACGCAGTATTTT.

V is TRBV10-2 and J is TRBJ2-7; 11 positions match TRBD2. The V gene end was trimmed by 7 bases and the J gene end by 10 bases; junction bases not matched to a gene: 6. The CDR3 length is 12 residues. CDR1 and CDR2 (germline): WSHSY, SAAADI. In DNA form, the CDR3 reads TGCGCCAGCAAGGAACTAGCGGGAGTACAGTACTTC. Encoded protein: CASKELAGVQYF.

As concerns this clone: Relative to the germline gene, one junction end is altered; a read error may explain this. V gene TRBV7-9 combines with J gene TRBJ2-7, with TRBD2 identical over 9 bases. The CDR3 contains 14 residues. Germline CDR1 is SEHNR and CDR2 is FQNEAQ (reference sequence). This CDR3 reads CSSSRIAGAYEQYF. CDR3 coding DNA: TGTTCCAGCAGCCGGATAGCGGGAGCCTACGAGCAGTACTTC.

The J gene is TRBJ1-1, the V gene TRBV6-5; the D gene is possibly TRBD1 (5 bases). There are 12 residues in the CDR3. Between the trimmed V and J ends, which lost 9 bases and 1 base, there was a span of 9 bases. Germline V gene sequence: CDR1 MNHEY, CDR2 SVGAGI. For the CDR3, the DNA is TGTGCCAGTAGAACAGGGAACACTGAAGCTTTCTTT. It translates to CASRTGNTEAFF.

The CDR3 region has the DNA TGTGCCTGGGGGGGACAGATGAACACTGAAGCTTTCTTT. Translated, it gives CAWGGQMNTEAFF. The chain couples TRBV30 to TRBJ1-1, with 7 bases lining up with TRBD1. V lost 5 bases to trimming and J lost 0 bases; unmatched junction nucleotides: 3. The germline gives CDR1 GTSNPN, CDR2 SVGIG (reference sequence). The CDR3 runs to 13 residues.

V gene TRBV9 combines with J gene TRBJ1-6; 7 bases match TRBD1. The V gene's germline CDR1 is SGDLS and CDR2 YYNGEE. J lost 9 bases, V lost 1 base, and 7 bases had no gene match. This CDR3 region has 15 residues. For the CDR3, the DNA is TGTGCCAGCAGCGTACGGGACAGAGGGGGTTCACCCCTCCACTTT. It codes for CASSVRDRGGSPLHF.

J is TRBJ2-2 and V is TRBV11-3, with no clear D. This CDR3 is built from 14 residues. Looked up from germline, CDR1 is SGHNT and CDR2 is YENEEA. V was trimmed by 0 bases and J by 4 bases, leaving 6 bases between them. Here the CDR3 reads CASSLDHSTGELFF. In DNA form, the CDR3 reads TGTGCCAGCAGCTTAGATCACAGCACCGGGGAGCTGTTTTTT.

The chain employs TRBV4-1 and TRBJ1-5; no firm D call. The CDR3 has 13 amino acids. Trimming took 2 bases from V and 11 from J, leaving 13 bases between them. Germline-derived CDR1 and CDR2 are MGHRA and YSYEKL. The DNA for the CDR3 is TGCGCCAGCAGCCAACGCGAGGAGCAAGCCCAGCATTTT. Translating gives CASSQREEQAQHF.

The V call is TRBV30, the J call TRBJ2-1; D uncertain. The V end was cut by 1 base, the J end by 10 bases, with 17 bases between. The CDR3 is 14 amino acids. The germline CDR1 and CDR2 sequences are GTSNPN and SVGIG (reference sequence). The CDR3 DNA is TGTGCCTGGAGTGCCCTAAAATTCGGCGGCGAGCAGTTCTTC. This translates into CAWSALKFGGEQFF.

The chain employs TRBV7-5 and TRBJ2-7; no check of the table's D call, TRBD2, against the DNA was made. TRBV7-5 is tagged as a pseudogene. CDR3 length: 15 residues. CDR3 bases: TGTGTCAGAAGCTTCAGACTAGCGGGAGATCACGAGCAGTACTTC. It specifies CVRSFRLAGDHEQYF.

V gene TRBV30 combines with J gene TRBJ1-3, with 7 nucleotides matching TRBD1. Germline assignment: CDR1 GTSNPN and CDR2 SVGIG (reference sequence). CDR3 size: 14 residues. The trim removed 4 bases at V and 2 bases at J, leaving 5 bases unmatched. This chain's CDR3 is CAWNPTGAGNTIYF. The CDR3 DNA sequence: TGTGCCTGGAATCCCACAGGGGCTGGAAACACCATATATTTT.

This chain links TRBV5-1 with TRBJ2-7, with 8 bases that match TRBD2. The CDR3 consists of 15 residues. J lost 7 bases, V lost 4 bases, and 13 bases had no gene match. The germline CDR1 and CDR2 sequences are SGHRS and YFSETQ. CDR3 in amino acids: CASSPEGLGVEEQYF. Here the CDR3 DNA reads TGCGCCAGCAGCCCCGAGGGACTAGGGGTTGAAGAGCAGTACTTC.

The V and J genes are TRBV9 and TRBJ2-7; D is possibly TRBD2 (5 bases). Per germline, CDR1 SGDLS and CDR2 YYNGEE. The CDR3 extends over 14 amino acids. V dropped 4 bases and J dropped 0 bases, with 11 bases sitting between them. The CDR3 bases are TGTGCCAGCAGCCAAGAGAGCGGCTCCTACGAGCAGTACTTC. It yields the protein CASSQESGSYEQYF.

Note on this clone: The sample contains more than one DNA sequence encoding this CDR3. The V and J genes are TRBV6-5 and TRBJ1-2; 8 nucleotides align to TRBD1. J was trimmed by 3 bases and V by 1 base; bases with no gene match: 4. Germline V gives CDR1 MNHEY, CDR2 SVGAGI. The CDR3 contains 15 residues. CDR3 sequence: CASSYLGQGDYGYTF. CDR3 sequence (DNA): TGTGCCAGCAGTTACTTAGGACAGGGCGACTATGGCTACACCTTC.

The chain employs TRBV5-1 and TRBJ2-2; the D gene is possibly TRBD1 (6 bases). The CDR3 totals 16 residues. V dropped 4 bases and J dropped 6 bases, with 19 bases sitting between them. Germline assignment: CDR1 SGHRS and CDR2 YFSETQ. CDR3 bases: TGCGCCAGCAGCCCGAGGTCCCCAGGGGCGGCCGGGGAGCTGTTTTTT. Translating gives CASSPRSPGAAGELFF.